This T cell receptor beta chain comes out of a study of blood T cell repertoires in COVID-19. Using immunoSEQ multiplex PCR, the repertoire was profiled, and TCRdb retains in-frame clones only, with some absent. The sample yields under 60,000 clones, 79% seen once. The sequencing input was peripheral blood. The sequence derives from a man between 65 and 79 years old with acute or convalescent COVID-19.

The CDR3 DNA reads TGTGCCAGCAGCTGGGGACAGGGCCTTAATGAAAAACTGTTTTTT. This codes for CASSWGQGLNEKLFF. The J gene is TRBJ1-4, the V gene TRBV7-8, with TRBD1 identical over 9 bases. The CDR3 extends over 15 amino acids. The trim removed 4 bases at V and 4 bases at J, leaving 4 bases unmatched. Germline loops: CDR1 SGHVS, CDR2 FQNEAQ.